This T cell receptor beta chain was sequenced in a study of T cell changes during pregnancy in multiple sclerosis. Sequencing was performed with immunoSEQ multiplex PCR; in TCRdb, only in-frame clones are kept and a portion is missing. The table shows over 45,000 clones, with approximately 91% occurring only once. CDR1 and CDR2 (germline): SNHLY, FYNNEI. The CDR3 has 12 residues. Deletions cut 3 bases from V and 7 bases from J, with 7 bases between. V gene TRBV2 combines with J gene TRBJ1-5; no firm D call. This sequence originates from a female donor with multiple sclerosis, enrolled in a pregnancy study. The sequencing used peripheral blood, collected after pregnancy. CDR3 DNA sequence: TGTGCCAGCAGTGACTCGGGGCAGCCCCAGCATTTT. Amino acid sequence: CASSDSGQPQHF.